The 19 T cell receptor beta chains below were found in one sample sequenced in a study of T cells expressing NK-cell markers. TCRdb reprocessed the 5' RACE reads and stores each CDR3 protein as one record, lacking DNA. This sample contains 350,000 to 400,000 distinct CDR3 sequences. Sequenced material: blood T cells: a sorted CD56 or NKG2C T cell subset, CD4+ or CD8+ T cells, or bulk PBMC T cells (not recorded which). These receptors were obtained from a woman in her 50s in good health.

This sequence joins TRBV11-3 and TRBJ2-4; no DNA is available, so the TRBD1 call from TCRdb remains unchecked. Germline CDR1 SGHNT, CDR2 YENEEA. This CDR3 is 14 amino acids long. This CDR3 is CASAPPGQENIQYF.

The CDR3 here is CASSLDKNTDTQYF. This chain links TRBV5-1 with TRBJ2-3. Germline V gene sequence: CDR1 SGHRS, CDR2 YFSETQ. The CDR3 runs to 14 residues.

The chain links TRBV27 to TRBJ2-1; TCRdb gives TRBD2 as the D gene, but with no DNA this cannot be confirmed. The CDR3 loop spans 14 amino acids. The germline CDR1 and CDR2 sequences are MNHEY and SMNVEV (reference sequence). CDR3 in amino acids: CASNPGTRVGEQFF.

The CDR3 region is CASSQELSAPNTEAFF. The rearrangement uses TRBV14 and TRBJ1-1. This CDR3 spans 16 amino acids. Germline lookup yields CDR1 SGHDN and CDR2 FVKESK.

This chain joins TRBV6-5 and TRBJ2-7; without DNA, the TCRdb call of TRBD1 cannot be checked. Germline V CDR1 and CDR2: MNHEY, SVGAGI. This CDR3 is built from 14 residues. The CDR3 protein is CASSRGPTEYEQYF.

The J gene is TRBJ2-1, the V gene TRBV2; TCRdb's D call of TRBD2 is untestable without DNA. CDR3 length: 13 amino acids. The germline V gene has CDR1 SNHLY and CDR2 FYNNEI. CDR3 sequence: CASEAGVIDEQFF.

The chain combines TRBV20-1 with TRBJ1-1; TCRdb picks TRBD1, but there is no DNA to check that call. Germline CDR1 reads DFQATT; CDR2 reads SNEGSKA (reference sequence). The CDR3 runs to 14 residues. CDR3 amino acids: CSALNRGRRTEAFF.

The chain employs TRBV11-3 and TRBJ2-3; TCRdb outputs TRBD1, but without DNA this stays unchecked. The CDR3 has 17 residues. CDR1 SGHNT and CDR2 YENEEA come from the germline V gene. CDR3: CASSLDRGRMGTDTQYF.

The chain recombines TRBV11-3 with TRBJ2-1; with no DNA, the TCRdb D assignment of TRBD2 cannot be verified. CDR3 length: 16 residues. Germline V gives CDR1 SGHNT, CDR2 YENEEA. The CDR3 sequence is CASSLEGGGRGHEQFF.

The V and J genes are TRBV5-1 and TRBJ1-2. Germline loops: CDR1 SGHRS, CDR2 YFSETQ. The CDR3 length is 16 residues. The CDR3 here is CASSLGIRQSNYGYTF.

The rearrangement links TRBV5-1 to TRBJ1-4. The CDR3 has 16 residues. Germline CDR1 reads SGHRS; CDR2 reads YFSETQ. CDR3 amino acids: CASSLGRIATNEKLFF.

J is TRBJ1-2 and V is TRBV7-8; absent DNA, TCRdb's TRBD1 call cannot be checked. CDR3 length: 15 residues. Germline CDR1 SGHVS, CDR2 FQNEAQ. CDR3 protein: CASSLGGQGNDGYTF.

The chain employs TRBV2 and TRBJ1-3. Germline V lookup: CDR1 SNHLY, CDR2 FYNNEI. The CDR3 runs 13 residues. The chain's CDR3 is CASRGSSGNTIYF.

This chain uses TRBV6-2 or TRBV6-3 with TRBJ1-1; the TCRdb call, TRBD1, lacks DNA for checking. CDR3 size: 16 residues. CDR1 and CDR2 (germline): MNHEY, SVGEGT. The CDR3 sequence is CASSPEGWGRTAEAFF.

This chain joins TRBV5-1 and TRBJ2-5; TCRdb's D call, TRBD1, is unchecked because there is no DNA. CDR3 length equals 16 residues. CDR1 is SGHRS and CDR2 is YFSETQ in the germline V gene. CDR3 protein: CASSLTTGVYQETQYF.

The CDR3 reads CASSKTDRGGITEAFF. The chain joins TRBV12-3 or TRBV12-4 to TRBJ1-1; TCRdb designates TRBD1, a call that cannot be tested without DNA. This CDR3 comprises 16 residues.

V usage is TRBV12-3 or TRBV12-4 and J usage is TRBJ2-3. The CDR3 totals 15 residues. The CDR3: CASSLAGANTDTQYF.

The chain combines TRBV12-3 or TRBV12-4 with TRBJ2-3; no DNA is available, so the TRBD2 call from TCRdb remains unchecked. The CDR3 loop spans 15 amino acids. The CDR3 spells CASSFGAGVGDTQYF.

This chain joins TRBV10-3 and TRBJ1-5; with no DNA, the TCRdb D assignment of TRBD1 cannot be verified. The CDR3 is made up of 13 amino acids. Germline loops: CDR1 ENHRY, CDR2 SYGVKD. The CDR3 is CAISLDRDQPQHF.